The 2 T cell receptor beta chains listed next were all sequenced from one sample in a study of radiation and T cells in renal cell carcinoma. Time point noted: blood 4 weeks post-SBRT, at nephrectomy. Specified treatment: 15 Gy SBRT to primary tumor, nephrectomy 4 weeks later. Sequencing was performed with immunoSEQ multiplex PCR; in TCRdb, only in-frame clones are kept and a portion is missing. The repertoire includes 150,000 to 200,000 clones, 88% of them detected once, and approximately 10% sits in the top ten. This specimen was blood, taken from a patient whose treatment included radiotherapy and nephrectomy. The receptors come from a woman in her forties or fifties with renal cell carcinoma.

V gene TRBV7-9 combines with J gene TRBJ2-2; TRBD1 or TRBD2 may be the D gene (6 bases each). Trimming left V 5 bases short and J 3 bases short, with 16 bases between. CDR1 is SEHNR, CDR2 FQNEAQ, per germline (reference sequence). The CDR3 totals 16 residues. CDR3 sequence reads: CASSPPGALDTGELFF. For the CDR3, the DNA is TGTGCCAGCAGCCCCCCGGGGGCTCTCGACACCGGGGAGCTGTTTTTT. Supplemented by reference TRBV7-9 and TRBJ2-2, the full variable domain reads DTGVSQNPRHKITKRGQNVTFRCDPISEHNRLYWYRQTLGQGPEFLTYFQNEAQLEKSRLLSDRFSAERPKGSFSTLEIQRTEQGDSAMYLCASSPPGALDTGELFFGEGSRLTVL.

V gene TRBV5-1 combines with J gene TRBJ2-1, with 9 bases aligning to TRBD1. CDR3 length: 15 residues. The V gene's germline CDR1 is SGHRS and CDR2 YFSETQ. V lost 4 bases, J lost 5 bases, and 7 bases stayed unmatched. CDR3 sequence: CASSVGTGFDNEQFF. CDR3 coding DNA: TGCGCCAGCAGCGTAGGGACAGGGTTTGACAATGAGCAGTTCTTC.